These 25 T cell receptor beta chains were all obtained from the same sample, sequenced in a study of OX40 agonist ivuxolimab in advanced cancers. Clones were sequenced by immunoSEQ multiplex PCR, and TCRdb holds only the in-frame ones, with some missing. Among about 61,000 clones listed, roughly 85% were seen once. Here the sequenced sample was CD4+ or CD8+ T cells sorted from blood, taken in a trial of the OX40 agonist ivuxolimab. The receptors stem from an adult with an advanced solid tumor such as melanoma, head and neck, liver or kidney cancer.

This chain connects TRBV7-9 to TRBJ2-5; D is perhaps TRBD1 (5 bases). CDR1 and CDR2 (germline): SEHNR, FQNEAQ (reference sequence). CDR3 length: 12 residues. The V end lost 5 bases, the J end lost 10 bases, and 14 bases lay between the germline ends. The CDR3 loop reads CASSPAGHHQYF. CDR3 nucleotide sequence: TGTGCCAGCAGCCCCGCAGGGCATCACCAGTACTTC. The whole variable domain, remainder taken from reference TRBV7-9 and TRBJ2-5, is DTGVSQNPRHKITKRGQNVTFRCDPISEHNRLYWYRQTLGQGPEFLTYFQNEAQLEKSRLLSDRFSAERPKGSFSTLEIQRTEQGDSAMYLCASSPAGHHQYFGPGTRLLVL.

V is TRBV7-2 and J is TRBJ1-2; D remains unclear. Germline assignment: CDR1 SGHTA and CDR2 FQGNSA. The germline V and J ends were trimmed by 8 bases and 7 bases, with 20 bases remaining between them. The CDR3 runs to 14 residues. The CDR3 sequence is CASGLAFREAGYTF. DNA for the CDR3: TGTGCCAGCGGCCTTGCCTTCCGAGAGGCTGGCTACACCTTC.

The V call is TRBV6-8, the J call TRBJ2-7; D remains ambiguous. The V gene lost 5 bases and the J gene lost 3 bases, with 5 bases spanning the gap. Germline V CDR1 and CDR2: MNHGY, SAAAGT. CDR3 size: 11 residues. The CDR3: CASSDYYEQYF. As DNA, the CDR3 is TGTGCCAGCAGTGATTACTACGAGCAGTACTTC.

The CDR3 region is CASSFGVGQGTYGYTF. CDR3 bases: TGTGCCAGCAGCTTCGGAGTGGGACAGGGGACCTATGGCTACACCTTC. This chain connects TRBV7-6 to TRBJ1-2; TRBD1 matches at 10 bases. This CDR3 has 16 residues. The V segment lost 3 bases and the J segment 4 bases; nucleotides outside the gene matches: 8. The germline CDR1 and CDR2 sequences are SGHVS and FNYEAQ.

The J gene is TRBJ2-5, the V gene TRBV19, with 7 nucleotides matching TRBD2. This CDR3 comprises 15 residues. J gave up 5 bases and V 5 bases, and 11 bases lay outside the gene matches. Germline assignment: CDR1 LNHDA and CDR2 SQIVND (reference sequence). DNA of the CDR3: TGTGCCAGTAGTCCAGAACGGGGAGGGCGGGAGACCCAGTACTTC. It encodes CASSPERGGRETQYF.

The J gene is TRBJ2-5, the V gene TRBV5-4; TRBD2 aligns across 7 bases. V was pared by 3 bases and J by 4 bases, with 15 bases of the junction left unmatched. The CDR3 is 17 residues long. Germline V lookup: CDR1 SGHNT, CDR2 YYREEE (reference sequence). The CDR3 DNA reads TGTGCCAGCAGCTGGGCGGGCGGGAGAGGGGTGACAGAGACCCAGTACTTC. Its protein product is CASSWAGGRGVTETQYF.

Here the CDR3 DNA reads TGTGCCAGCAGGAAACAGGGGCTCCTAATGAACACTGAAGCTTTCTTT. Translated, it gives CASRKQGLLMNTEAFF. The chain joins TRBV2 to TRBJ1-1; TRBD1 matches 7 bases. The germline V gene has CDR1 SNHLY and CDR2 FYNNEI. This CDR3 has 16 residues. With 6 bases clipped from V and 0 bases from J, the junction kept 10 bases outside the gene matches.

The rearrangement joins TRBV18 to TRBJ2-3, with unresolved D. Per germline, CDR1 KGHSH and CDR2 LQKENI. With 3 bases removed from V and 2 bases from J, the gap between germline ends came to 6 bases. The CDR3 sequence is 13 residues long. In nucleotides, the CDR3 is TGTGCCAGCTCACCGTCGACCACAGATACGCAGTATTTT. It is translated as CASSPSTTDTQYF.

This clone appeared once. This sequence joins TRBV11-2 and TRBJ2-1, with a possible D match to TRBD2 (6 bases). This CDR3 is 15 amino acids long. V was trimmed by 8 bases and J by 4 bases, leaving 18 bases between them. Germline CDR1 reads SGHAT; CDR2 reads FQNNGV. The CDR3 region is CASARERAGYNEQFF. The CDR3 DNA reads TGTGCCAGCGCCCGAGAGCGGGCGGGATACAATGAGCAGTTCTTC.

The V and J genes are TRBV2 and TRBJ1-1; D is uncertain. Trimming removed 6 bases at V and 3 bases at J, with 11 bases between. Germline CDR1 is SNHLY and CDR2 is FYNNEI. The CDR3 runs 13 residues. CDR3 nucleotides: TGTGCCAGCAGAAAGATTGGGTACACTGAAGCTTTCTTT. Amino acid sequence: CASRKIGYTEAFF.

This sequence joins TRBV4-1 and TRBJ2-1; D is possibly TRBD2 (6 bases). The CDR3 runs to 16 residues. Germline V CDR1 and CDR2: MGHRA, YSYEKL. The V gene lost 1 base and the J gene lost 5 bases, with 15 bases spanning the gap. The CDR3 sequence: CASSQARLGVNNEQFF. DNA of the CDR3: TGCGCCAGCAGCCAAGCGAGACTAGGCGTTAACAATGAGCAGTTCTTC.

The V and J genes are TRBV7-8 and TRBJ2-3; TRBD2 aligns across 12 bases. Looked up from germline, CDR1 is SGHVS and CDR2 is FQNEAQ. Trimming cost V 2 bases and J 1 base; bases outside gene matches: 13. The CDR3 runs to 20 residues. DNA of the CDR3: TGTGCCAGCAGCTTACGTAGGGGCCTAGCGGGAGGGAGGGGCACAGATACGCAGTATTTT. Its protein is CASSLRRGLAGGRGTDTQYF. The full variable domain, its missing parts supplied by reference TRBV7-8 and TRBJ2-3, is GAGVSQSPRYKVAKRGQDVALRCDPISGHVSLFWYQQALGQGPEFLTYFQNEAQLDKSGLPSDRFFAERPEGSVSTLKIQRTQQEDSAVYLCASSLRRGLAGGRGTDTQYFGPGTRLTVL.

This clone appeared a few times. The chain has TRBV19 and TRBJ2-4; TRBD1 is a possible D gene (7 bases). CDR3 length equals 14 residues. V gave up 5 bases and J gave up 6 bases, with 14 bases separating them. Germline V gives CDR1 LNHDA, CDR2 SQIVND (reference sequence). CDR3 amino acids: CASSQPGDRNIQYF. The DNA of the CDR3 is TGTGCCAGTAGTCAACCGGGGGACAGAAACATTCAGTACTTC. Filled out from reference TRBV19 and TRBJ2-4, the complete variable domain reads DGGITQSPKYLFRKEGQNVTLSCEQNLNHDAMYWYRQDPGQGLRLIYYSQIVNDFQKGDIAEGYSVSREKKESFPLTVTSAQKNPTAFYLCASSQPGDRNIQYFGAGTRLSVL.

This chain uses TRBV14 with TRBJ1-4; maybe TRBD1 (6 bases). In germline, CDR1 is SGHDN, CDR2 FVKESK. CDR3 length equals 17 residues. V was cut by 3 bases and J by 1 base, with 15 bases left in between. In DNA, the CDR3 is TGTGCCAGCAGCCACAACAGGGACGACTTAACTAATGAAAAACTGTTTTTT. Protein product: CASSHNRDDLTNEKLFF. Complete variable domain (other parts from reference TRBV14 and TRBJ1-4): EAGVTQFPSHSVIEKGQTVTLRCDPISGHDNLYWYRRVMGKEIKFLLHFVKESKQDESGMPNNRFLAERTGGTYSTLKVQPAELEDSGVYFCASSHNRDDLTNEKLFFGSGTQLSVL.

This clone was found a few times. This chain links TRBV7-3 with TRBJ2-3; either TRBD1 or TRBD2 may supply D (6 bases each). This CDR3 spans 18 amino acids. V was trimmed by 5 bases and J by 4 bases, leaving 25 bases between them. Germline V gene lookup returns CDR1 SGHTA and CDR2 FQGTGA. CDR3 in amino acids: CASSQIGGLAISPDTQYF. CDR3 in DNA: TGTGCCAGCAGCCAAATTGGGGGGCTAGCGATATCCCCAGATACGCAGTATTTT.

The rearrangement joins TRBV6-5 to TRBJ2-1, with TRBD2 matching over 9 bases. CDR1 is MNHEY and CDR2 is SVGAGI in the germline V gene. The CDR3 loop spans 15 amino acids. After removal of 3 bases from V and 5 bases from J, the junction contained 5 bases not matched to a gene. The CDR3 sequence is CASSYLRGGDNEQFF. In DNA form, the CDR3 reads TGTGCCAGCAGTTATCTGCGCGGGGGGGACAATGAGCAGTTCTTC.

Here the CDR3 DNA reads TGTGCCAGCAGCAAGTGGGAGGGGTTCTACGAGCAGTACTTC. Residues: CASSKWEGFYEQYF. The V call is TRBV21-1, the J call TRBJ2-7; the tabulated D call, TRBD2, remains unverified against the DNA. TRBV21-1 is classified as a pseudogene. This CDR3 has 14 amino acids.

This clone has just one count. The V gene is TRBV19, the J gene TRBJ2-2, with unresolved D. V was shortened by 7 bases and J by 0 bases, with 9 bases between the two germline ends. Germline CDR1 LNHDA, CDR2 SQIVND (reference sequence). This CDR3 is built from 14 residues. For the CDR3, the DNA is TGTGCCAGTACTGCTTACGCGAACACCGGGGAGCTGTTTTTT. This sequence encodes CASTAYANTGELFF.

This clone was detected only once. V gene TRBV7-2 combines with J gene TRBJ2-1; 12 bases agree with TRBD2. V shed 5 bases and J 5 bases; nucleotides not matched to a gene: 4. This CDR3 has 15 residues. Germline V lookup: CDR1 SGHTA, CDR2 FQGNSA. The CDR3 nucleotides read TGTGCCAGCAGCCAGACTAGCGGGAGCGACAATGAGCAGTTCTTC. Translated, it gives CASSQTSGSDNEQFF.

This clone was recorded at least ten times. The chain couples TRBV10-1 to TRBJ1-1; no reliable D call. Germline V gene lookup returns CDR1 WNHNN and CDR2 SYGVQD (reference sequence). The V gene lost 0 bases and the J gene lost 1 base, with 3 bases spanning the gap. The CDR3 spans 13 residues. The CDR3 is CASSESENTEAFF. The CDR3 DNA reads as TGCGCCAGCAGTGAGTCAGAGAACACTGAAGCTTTCTTT.

Only one count was recorded for this clone. The rearrangement joins TRBV7-2 to TRBJ1-2; D uncertain. Germline lookup yields CDR1 SGHTA and CDR2 FQGNSA. The CDR3 is 14 residues long. V dropped 1 base and J dropped 5 bases, with 11 bases sitting between them. This CDR3 reads CASSLETETYGYTF. The CDR3 DNA reads as TGTGCCAGCAGCTTAGAGACCGAGACTTATGGCTACACCTTC.

The chain employs TRBV2 and TRBJ2-5, with TRBD2 identical over 10 bases. Germline V CDR1 and CDR2: SNHLY, FYNNEI. The V gene end was trimmed by 7 bases and the J gene end by 5 bases; junction bases not matched to a gene: 10. The CDR3 covers 15 residues. The CDR3 here is CASNTAGGPGETQYF. The CDR3 DNA reads as TGTGCCAGCAATACAGCGGGAGGGCCAGGGGAGACCCAGTACTTC.

J is TRBJ1-5 and V is TRBV10-3; TRBD1 agrees at 7 bases. Germline CDR1 and CDR2: ENHRY and SYGVKD. The CDR3 consists of 14 residues. J gave up 0 bases and V 10 bases, and 6 bases lay outside the gene matches. The CDR3 sequence is CATQTGFSNQPQHF. The CDR3 DNA is TGTGCCACCCAGACAGGGTTTAGCAATCAGCCCCAGCATTTT.

The gene calls are TRBV7-6 and TRBJ2-6, with no clear D. The CDR3 has 13 residues. V was trimmed by 4 bases and J by 6 bases, leaving 7 bases between them. Germline CDR1 and CDR2: SGHVS and FNYEAQ. The CDR3 loop reads CASSSYQANVLTF. In DNA, the CDR3 is TGTGCCAGCAGCTCTTATCAGGCCAACGTCCTGACTTTC.

The rearrangement joins TRBV11-3 to TRBJ2-3; 7 nucleotides match TRBD1. V lost 4 bases and J lost 4; bases outside the gene matches: 11. The CDR3 is 16 residues long. The germline gives CDR1 SGHNT, CDR2 YENEEA. CDR3 protein: CASSSRQGHGSDTQYF. The DNA of the CDR3 is TGTGCCAGCAGCTCTCGACAGGGACATGGATCAGATACGCAGTATTTT.